These 17 T cell receptor beta chains originate from one sample sequenced in a study of T cell changes during pregnancy in multiple sclerosis. Some clones are missing from TCRdb's copy, which holds only in-frame ones; the method was immunoSEQ multiplex PCR. The repertoire holds approximately 90,000 clones, with 80% to 95% as singletons. The material was peripheral blood, obtained after pregnancy. The receptors were gathered from a female donor with multiple sclerosis, enrolled in a pregnancy study.

J is TRBJ2-5 and V is TRBV18; TRBD2 agrees at 12 bases. The ends lost 2 bases at V and 5 bases at J; junction bases unmatched: 9. In germline, CDR1 is KGHSH, CDR2 LQKENI. The CDR3 contains 17 residues. CDR3 loop: CASSPGALAGGRETQYF. CDR3 DNA sequence: TGTGCCAGCTCACCAGGAGCGCTAGCGGGGGGGCGGGAGACCCAGTACTTC.

This clone was detected only a few times. The rearrangement uses TRBV4-2 and TRBJ1-2; D gene uncertain. CDR3 size: 14 residues. Trimming shortened V by 1 base and J by 8 bases, and 14 bases separated the two germline ends. The germline V gene has CDR1 LGHNA and CDR2 YNFKEQ. This CDR3 is CASSQVEVPWGYTF. CDR3 bases: TGTGCCAGCAGCCAAGTCGAGGTGCCCTGGGGCTACACCTTC.

The V call is TRBV25-1, the J call TRBJ2-4; maybe TRBD2 (6 bases). The CDR3 consists of 15 residues. Germline CDR1 is MGHDK and CDR2 is SYGVNS. Trimming stripped 3 bases from V and 0 bases from J, with 9 bases between. In nucleotides, the CDR3 is TGTGCCAGCAGTGATCACGGGGGAGCCAAAAACATTCAGTACTTC. It translates to CASSDHGGAKNIQYF.

This chain uses TRBV2 with TRBJ1-3; 7 nucleotides match TRBD1. CDR3 length: 14 amino acids. V gave up 3 bases and J gave up 4 bases; unmatched junction bases: 3. Germline values: CDR1 SNHLY, CDR2 FYNNEI. CDR3 region: CASSDDRVGNTIYF. CDR3 nucleotide sequence: TGTGCCAGCAGTGATGACAGGGTGGGAAACACCATATATTTT. Looking up the rest from reference TRBV2 and TRBJ1-3 gives the full variable domain: EPEVTQTPSHQVTQMGQEVILRCVPISNHLYFYWYRQILGQKVEFLVSFYNNEISEKSEIFDDQFSVERPDGSNFTLKIRSTKLEDSAMYFCASSDDRVGNTIYFGEGSWLTVV.

The V gene is TRBV18, the J gene TRBJ2-3; D gene ambiguous. Germline CDR1 and CDR2: KGHSH and LQKENI. The V and J ends lost 5 bases and 3 bases respectively, with 12 bases between them. CDR3 length equals 14 residues. Here the CDR3 reads CASSSLGPTDTQYF. CDR3 nucleotides: TGTGCCAGCTCATCTCTAGGCCCTACAGATACGCAGTATTTT.

The rearrangement uses TRBV19 and TRBJ1-1, with a possible D match to TRBD1 (6 bases). From germline, CDR1 is LNHDA and CDR2 SQIVND (reference sequence). The CDR3 has 12 residues. The ends were cut back, 6 bases at V and 9 bases at J, with 14 bases in the middle. CDR3 nucleotides: TGTGCCAGTAGAATTGACCGGGACAAAGCTTTCTTT. Translated: CASRIDRDKAFF.

This clone was recorded only once. The gene calls are TRBV6-5 and TRBJ2-7, with a possible D match to TRBD2 (6 bases). The CDR3 is 11 residues long. With 6 bases removed from V and 6 bases from J, the gap between germline ends came to 9 bases. The germline V gene encodes CDR1 MNHEY and CDR2 SVGAGI. The chain's CDR3 is CASSGGPEQYF. The CDR3 DNA follows: TGTGCCAGCAGCGGGGGTCCCGAGCAGTACTTC.

The V and J genes are TRBV2 and TRBJ2-5; 10 bases agree with TRBD2. The germline V gene encodes CDR1 SNHLY and CDR2 FYNNEI. The junction had 7 bases not matched to a gene; V was cut back by 4 bases and J by 5 bases. CDR3 length: 15 amino acids. For the CDR3, the DNA is TGTGCCAGCAGTGCGAGCGGGAGGGCCTACGAGACCCAGTACTTC. It yields the protein CASSASGRAYETQYF.

The J gene is TRBJ1-5, the V gene TRBV6-1, with 9 bases identical to TRBD1. After removal of 7 bases from V and 9 bases from J, the junction contained 13 bases not matched to a gene. The CDR3 runs to 15 residues. In germline, CDR1 is MNHNS, CDR2 SASEGT. CDR3 sequence reads: CASTPTGTGNAPQHF. The CDR3 coding sequence is TGTGCCAGCACCCCCACCGGGACAGGGAATGCGCCCCAGCATTTT.

The chain joins TRBV7-2 to TRBJ2-3; 9 bases match TRBD2. V was pared by 6 bases and J by 5 bases, with 9 bases of the junction left unmatched. The CDR3 sequence is 15 residues long. The germline V gene has CDR1 SGHTA and CDR2 FQGNSA. The CDR3 region is CASSGRGGRIDTQYF. DNA of the CDR3: TGTGCCAGCAGTGGGCGGGGGGGGCGGATAGATACGCAGTATTTT.

The chain recombines TRBV5-1 with TRBJ1-1; D is unclear. Germline assignment: CDR1 SGHRS and CDR2 YFSETQ. The CDR3 runs to 13 residues. V was trimmed by 5 bases and J by 1 base, leaving 9 bases between them. This CDR3 is CASSLERNTEAFF. The CDR3 DNA reads as TGCGCCAGCAGTCTAGAGCGGAACACTGAAGCTTTCTTT.

This sequence joins TRBV2 and TRBJ2-5; 8 positions agree with TRBD2. There are 15 residues in the CDR3. Trimming at V came to 0 bases and at J to 5 bases, leaving 5 bases not matched to a gene. In germline, CDR1 is SNHLY, CDR2 FYNNEI. CDR3 loop: CASSEAGLAGETQYF. In nucleotides, the CDR3 is TGTGCCAGCAGTGAAGCCGGACTAGCTGGGGAGACCCAGTACTTC.

CDR3 DNA sequence: TGTGCCAGCAGTGAAGGGGCAGGTGGAAACACCATATATTTT. Encoded protein: CASSEGAGGNTIYF. The chain uses TRBV6-1 and TRBJ1-3; no clear D gene. The CDR3 consists of 14 residues. Germline assignment: CDR1 MNHNS and CDR2 SASEGT. Trimming pared 1 base from V and 3 bases from J, leaving 7 bases between.

This chain connects TRBV5-4 to TRBJ2-5; 7 bases line up with TRBD1. The CDR3 has 15 amino acids. From germline, CDR1 is SGHNT and CDR2 YYREEE (reference sequence). V gave up 0 bases and J gave up 2 bases; unmatched junction bases: 4. The chain's CDR3 is CASSLAGTVQETQYF. In DNA form, the CDR3 reads TGTGCCAGCAGCTTGGCCGGGACAGTACAAGAGACCCAGTACTTC.

This chain connects TRBV18 to TRBJ1-1; TRBD1 might be the D (6 bases). Germline V CDR1 and CDR2: KGHSH, LQKENI. V was shortened by 3 bases and J by 5 bases, with 10 bases between the two germline ends. This CDR3 has 13 amino acids. CDR3: CASSPIQGTEAFF. The DNA of the CDR3 is TGTGCCAGCTCACCTATCCAGGGGACTGAAGCTTTCTTT. Combining the CDR3 with reference TRBV18 and TRBJ1-1 gives the whole variable domain NAGVMQNPRHLVRRRGQEARLRCSPMKGHSHVYWYRQLPEEGLKFMVYLQKENIIDESGMPKERFSAEFPKEGPSILRIQQVVRGDSAAYFCASSPIQGTEAFFGQGTRLTVV.

The CDR3 loop is CASSMRGQARYSNQPQHF. For the CDR3, the DNA is TGTGCCAGTAGTATGAGAGGGCAGGCAAGATATAGCAATCAGCCCCAGCATTTT. The V and J genes are TRBV19 and TRBJ1-5; D gene uncertain. The length of the CDR3 is 18 residues. Germline CDR1 LNHDA, CDR2 SQIVND (reference sequence). Trimming removed 3 bases at V and 0 bases at J, with 18 bases between.

This clone was seen a single time. This chain links TRBV7-8 with TRBJ2-1; 13 bases are shared with TRBD2. The CDR3 sequence is 14 residues long. Germline V gene lookup returns CDR1 SGHVS and CDR2 FQNEAQ. J lost 9 bases, V lost 6 bases, and 5 bases had no gene match. CDR3 region: CASRRTSGGGEQFF. The CDR3 region has the DNA TGTGCCAGCAGACGGACTAGCGGGGGTGGTGAGCAGTTCTTC.